This T cell receptor (beta chain) was found in a study of T cell responses to AZD1222 COVID-19 vaccine. Study-wide context: The analysis combined second doses at about 4 or about 12 weeks. Study results and caveats: Baseline seropositives among AZD1222 recipients totaled only six or seven. Donors were chiefly white British, with a greater number of females, and clonal diversity was perhaps underestimated.

Trimming shortened V by 2 bases and J by 0 bases, and 10 bases separated the two germline ends. Germline lookup yields CDR1 LGHDT and CDR2 YNNKEL (reference sequence). This CDR3 has 16 amino acids. TCRdb's copy holds only in-frame clones and misses some; the assay was immunoSEQ multiplex PCR. The data contain some 130,000 clones, approximately 90% of them seen just once; the ten biggest clones take up roughly 8.4%. In the case of this clone: The antigen remains unidentified.

Sequences were derived from peripheral blood, sampled on day 0 of AZD1222 vaccination. The J gene is TRBJ2-2, the V gene TRBV3-1 (or the pseudogene TRBV3-2); possibly TRBD1 for D (6 bases). The TCR was taken from an adult in good health. The DNA for the CDR3 is TGTGCCAGCAGCCAATGGACAGACGCGAACACCGGGGAGCTGTTTTTT. Protein product: CASSQWTDANTGELFF.